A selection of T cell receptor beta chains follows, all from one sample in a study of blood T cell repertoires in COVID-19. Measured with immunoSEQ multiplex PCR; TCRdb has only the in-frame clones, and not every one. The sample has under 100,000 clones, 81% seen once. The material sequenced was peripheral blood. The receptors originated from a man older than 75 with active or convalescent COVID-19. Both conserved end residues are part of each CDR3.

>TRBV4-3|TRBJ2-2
CASSQDRTGDEELFF
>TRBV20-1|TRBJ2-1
CSASGQTGTVYNEQFF
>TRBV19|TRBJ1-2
CATALSQLGGYGYTF
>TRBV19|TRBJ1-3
CASTTTGPYLSGNTIYF
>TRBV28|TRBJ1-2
CASSFPGLFNYGYTF
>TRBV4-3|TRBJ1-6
CASSQELPGYNSPLHF
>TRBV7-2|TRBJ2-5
CASSPRSGGAETQYF
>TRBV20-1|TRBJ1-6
CSASRAGYNSPLHF
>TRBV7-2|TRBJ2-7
CASSIGGASAYEQYF
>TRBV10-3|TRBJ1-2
CAISRQGKGDGYTF
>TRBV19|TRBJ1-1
CASSSRQAHTEAFF
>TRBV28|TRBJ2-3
CASSQRGGNTDTQYF
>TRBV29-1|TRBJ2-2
CSSRDRGGELFF
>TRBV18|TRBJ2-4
CASSLPRGVANIQYF
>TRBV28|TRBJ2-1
CASSRIGSGGYNEQFF
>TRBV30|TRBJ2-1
CAWSSRTDNEQFF
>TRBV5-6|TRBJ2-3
CASSLAGTGSNTQYF
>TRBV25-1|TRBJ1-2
CAIRDIYGYTF
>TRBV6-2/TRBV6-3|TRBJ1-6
CASSLRESDNSPLHF
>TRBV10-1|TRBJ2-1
CASATGTRPNEQFF
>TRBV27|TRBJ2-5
CASSLSAGGRKTQYF
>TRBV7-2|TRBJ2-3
CASSLAQSGTGVGDTQYF
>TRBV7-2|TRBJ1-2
CASSPGDRDYGYTF
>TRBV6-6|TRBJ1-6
CASRKGQGGGDSPLHF
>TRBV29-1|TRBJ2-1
CSVVGGGDYNEQFF